The clone carrying this T cell receptor beta chain was counted between two and nine times. The germline gives CDR1 SQVTM, CDR2 ANQGSEA. V was trimmed by 4 bases and J by 2 bases, leaving 5 bases between them. The CDR3 loop spans 11 amino acids. Next came a second PCR, run for roughly 7 to 12 cycles, which used a sample-barcoded 5' primer along with a J-beta primer mix. Via MiXCR, TCRdb re-called the 5' RACE reads, giving one row per CDR3 protein. The table has around 850,000 distinct CDR3 sequences, about 37% seen once. The sample is drawn from a study of blood T cells in healthy people across ages. The receptor comes from a man aged 18 to 30 in good health. Sequenced material: blood. This sequence joins TRBV29-1 and TRBJ1-1; D remains ambiguous. This CDR3 is CSVVSNTEAFF. The DNA for the CDR3 is TGCAGCGTTGTGAGTAACACTGAAGCTTTCTTT.